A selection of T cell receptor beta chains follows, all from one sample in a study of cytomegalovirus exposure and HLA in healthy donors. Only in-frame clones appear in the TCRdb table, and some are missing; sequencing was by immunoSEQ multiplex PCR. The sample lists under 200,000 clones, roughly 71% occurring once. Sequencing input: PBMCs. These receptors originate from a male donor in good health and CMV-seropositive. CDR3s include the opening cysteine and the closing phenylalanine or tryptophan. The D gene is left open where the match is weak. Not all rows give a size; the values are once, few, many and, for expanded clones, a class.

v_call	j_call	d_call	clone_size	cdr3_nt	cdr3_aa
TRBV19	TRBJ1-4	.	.	TGTGCCAGTAGCCTCCGGGATGAAAAACTGTTTTTT	CASSLRDEKLFF
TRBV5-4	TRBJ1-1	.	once	TGTGCCAGCAGCTTGGTACCAGACACTGAAGCTTTCTTT	CASSLVPDTEAFF
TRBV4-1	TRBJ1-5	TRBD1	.	TGCGCCAGCAGCCAAGATGGAGGGCGCCCGGGACAGGCCCAGCCCCAGCATTTT	CASSQDGGRPGQAQPQHF
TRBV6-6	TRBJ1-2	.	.	TGTGCCAGTAAAGACAGGAGCAACTATGGCTACACCTTC	CASKDRSNYGYTF
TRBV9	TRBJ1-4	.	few	TGTGCCAGCAGCTCCTACGGGGAGCCAAAACTGTTTTTT	CASSSYGEPKLFF
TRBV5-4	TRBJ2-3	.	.	TGTGCCAGCAGCCCGGACTTAACTAGCACAGATACGCAGTATTTT	CASSPDLTSTDTQYF
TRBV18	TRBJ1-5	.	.	TGTGCCAGCTCACCAACAGAAAATCAGCCCCAGCATTTT	CASSPTENQPQHF
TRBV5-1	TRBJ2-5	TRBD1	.	TGCGCCAGCAGCTTTCAGGGGGCCCAAGAGACCCAGTACTTC	CASSFQGAQETQYF
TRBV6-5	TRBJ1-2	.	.	TGTGCCAGCAGTTATGGGGGGAACTATGGCTACACCTTC	CASSYGGNYGYTF
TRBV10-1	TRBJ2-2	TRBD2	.	TGCGCCAGCAGAGCCGGGACTAGCGGGGGGGTCTCCGGGGAGCTGTTTTTT	CASRAGTSGGVSGELFF
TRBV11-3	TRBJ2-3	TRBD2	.	TGTGCCAGCAGCCTTGGACTAGCGGGGATGGGAACAGATACGCAGTATTTT	CASSLGLAGMGTDTQYF
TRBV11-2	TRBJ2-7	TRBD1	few	TGTGCCAGCAGCCCTAGGACAGGGGGTGGCGGCGAGCAGTACTTC	CASSPRTGGGGEQYF
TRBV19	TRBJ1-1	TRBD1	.	TGTGCCAGTAGTCACAGGGGGCGGAACACTGAAGCTTTCTTT	CASSHRGRNTEAFF
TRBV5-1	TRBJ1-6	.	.	TGCGCCAGCAGCTTGGATGGGAGTTCACCCCTCCACTTT	CASSLDGSSPLHF
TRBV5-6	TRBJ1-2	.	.	TGTGCCAGCAGCTTGGAAGGTGTGGGGAGGACTAACTATGGCTACACCTTC	CASSLEGVGRTNYGYTF
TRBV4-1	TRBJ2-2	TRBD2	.	TGCGCCAGCAGCCAGGGGCGGGGGACCGCGAACACCGGGGAGCTGTTTTTT	CASSQGRGTANTGELFF
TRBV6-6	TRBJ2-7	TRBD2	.	TGTGCCAGCAGTTACTCGGAGCGGGGGGCCCTAGGCGAGCAGTACTTC	CASSYSERGALGEQYF
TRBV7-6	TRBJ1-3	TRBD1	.	TGTGCCAGCAGCTCAGGGGGTCGAAACTCTGGAAACACCATATATTTT	CASSSGGRNSGNTIYF
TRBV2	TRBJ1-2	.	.	TGTGCCAGCAGTGAAGCAACGGGGAACTATGGCTACACCTTC	CASSEATGNYGYTF
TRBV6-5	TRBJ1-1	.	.	TGTGCCAGCAGACAGCTACTGAACACTGAAGCTTTCTTT	CASRQLLNTEAFF
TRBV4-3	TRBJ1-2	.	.	TGCGCCAGCAGCCAAGAGAGTACGTTCGGCTATGGCTACACCTTC	CASSQESTFGYGYTF
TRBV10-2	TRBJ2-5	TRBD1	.	TGCGCCAGCAAGGACCAGGGGGAAGTCGTCCTAGAGACCCAGTACTTC	CASKDQGEVVLETQYF
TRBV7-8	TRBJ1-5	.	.	TGTGCCAGCAGCCCCTATCCTCAGCCCCAGCATTTT	CASSPYPQPQHF
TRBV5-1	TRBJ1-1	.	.	TGCGCCAGCAGCTTGTCCGCGGGACCGAACACTGAAGCTTTCTTT	CASSLSAGPNTEAFF
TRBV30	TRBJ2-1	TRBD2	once	TGTGCCTGGACGGGACTAGCGGGGGGGCCGGGATACAATGAGCAGTTCTTC	CAWTGLAGGPGYNEQFF
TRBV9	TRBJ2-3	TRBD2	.	TGTGCCAGCAGCGTAGCGGGGGGGCCATCAGATACGCAGTATTTT	CASSVAGGPSDTQYF
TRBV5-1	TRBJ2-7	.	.	TGCGCCAGACGATTGAGGGGACACAGGGTGGAGGACGAGCAGTACTTC	CARRLRGHRVEDEQYF
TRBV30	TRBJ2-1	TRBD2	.	TGTGCCTGGAGTTATGGGCTAGCGGGCCCCAATGAGCAGTTCTTC	CAWSYGLAGPNEQFF
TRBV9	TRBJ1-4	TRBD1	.	TGTGCCAGCAGCGTGGGGACAGGGGGGAATGAAAAACTGTTTTTT	CASSVGTGGNEKLFF